This T cell receptor (beta chain) is drawn from a study of shared clonotypes between healthy human individuals. Study-wide background: Plates per donor: three CD4 naive, three CD4 memory, two CD8 naive, one CD8 memory.

Germline V gene lookup returns CDR1 KGHSH and CDR2 LQKENI. The CDR3 totals 15 residues. V gave up 0 bases and J gave up 9 bases, with 15 bases separating them. Study observations and caveats: In the sorted subsets, rarefaction showed sequencing was incomplete despite large depth.

Data came from immunoSEQ multiplex PCR; TCRdb stores just in-frame clones and leaves some out. Among 2 million or so clones listed, over 85% were seen once. Adult Caucasians living in Nashville, Tennessee made up all of the donors. Of note for this clone: The antigen is not known.

Sample: naive CD4+ T cells sorted from blood. Indicated subset: CD45RA+ positively selected. The V gene is TRBV18, the J gene TRBJ2-4; no firm D call. This TCR was recovered from a man between 18 and 29 years old in good health. The CDR3: CASSPPAGPSSIQYF. The CDR3, as DNA: TGTGCCAGCTCACCACCGGCTGGCCCCAGCAGCATTCAGTACTTC.